Listed here are 21 T cell receptor beta chains from one sample, sequenced in a study of CD8+ T cells in alopecia areata. Sequencing templates came from extracted RNA that was reverse transcribed into cDNA. Generated by immunoSEQ multiplex PCR, the TCRdb table keeps only in-frame clones and is missing some. The sample holds 150,000 to 200,000 clones, less than 80% seen once. Sequencing used CD8+ T cells sorted from blood, obtained at week 0. The receptors stem from a human donor with alopecia areata.

This clone was counted only a few times. The gene calls are TRBV29-1 and TRBJ2-7, with 8 bases matching TRBD1. The V gene end was trimmed by 8 bases and the J gene end by 1 base; junction bases not matched to a gene: 7. This CDR3 region has 13 residues. Germline V CDR1 and CDR2: SQVTM, ANQGSEA. The CDR3 nucleotides are TGCAGCAAAGGTGGACAGGGATCCTACGAGCAGTACTTC. It specifies CSKGGQGSYEQYF.

The chain combines TRBV30 with TRBJ1-4; D possibly corresponds to TRBD1 (5 bases). V was shortened by 7 bases and J by 8 bases, with 11 bases between the two germline ends. The CDR3 spans 11 residues. Per the germline V gene, CDR1 is GTSNPN and CDR2 is SVGIG (reference sequence). CDR3 DNA sequence: TGTGCCTCCCAGGGAGGGGAAAAACTGTTTTTT. Translating gives CASQGGEKLFF.

In its sample, this clone was seen a few times. V usage is TRBV18 and J usage is TRBJ2-7; the D gene is possibly TRBD1 (5 bases). Deletions cut 4 bases from V and 0 bases from J, with 13 bases between. CDR3 length: 15 residues. Germline V CDR1 and CDR2: KGHSH, LQKENI. CDR3 in DNA: TGTGCCAGCTCACTCCGACAGTCTTCCTCCTACGAGCAGTACTTC. As protein: CASSLRQSSSYEQYF.

The rearrangement links TRBV13 to TRBJ1-1; no clear D gene. CDR3 length: 12 amino acids. The germline CDR1 and CDR2 sequences are PRHDT and FYEKMQ (reference sequence). Trimming stripped 1 base from V and 6 bases from J, with 6 bases between. The CDR3 DNA sequence: TGTGCCAGCAGCTTAGTCGGGGCTGAAGCTTTCTTT. Residues: CASSLVGAEAFF.

The V call is TRBV30, the J call TRBJ1-1; 8 bases align to TRBD1. V lost 5 bases to trimming and J lost 8 bases; unmatched junction nucleotides: 10. The CDR3 is made up of 13 amino acids. Looked up from germline, CDR1 is GTSNPN and CDR2 is SVGIG (reference sequence). For the CDR3, the DNA is TGTGCCTGGGGTACCCCAGGGGGCCCCGAAGCTTTCTTT. Protein: CAWGTPGGPEAFF. The whole variable domain, remainder taken from reference TRBV30 and TRBJ1-1, is SQTIHQWPATLVQPVGSPLSLECTVEGTSNPNLYWYRQAAGRGLQLLFYSVGIGQISSEVPQNLSASRPQDRQFILSSKKLLLSDSGFYLCAWGTPGGPEAFFGQGTRLTVV.

This chain uses TRBV2 with TRBJ1-6, with unresolved D. The V end was cut by 5 bases, the J end by 7 bases, with 15 bases between. The CDR3 runs 15 residues. Germline V lookup: CDR1 SNHLY, CDR2 FYNNEI. CDR3 nucleotides: TGTGCCAGCAGTTCTTCCCCTCTAGGGAATTCACCCCTCCACTTT. It translates to CASSSSPLGNSPLHF.

This clone was recorded only once. V and J are TRBV5-1 and TRBJ2-7; TRBD1 or TRBD2 may be the D gene (5 bases each). This CDR3 has 13 residues. V shed 0 bases and J shed 2 bases, with 6 bases lying between them. CDR1 is SGHRS and CDR2 is YFSETQ in the germline V gene. The CDR3: CASSLAGPYEQYF. In DNA, the CDR3 is TGCGCCAGCAGCTTGGCGGGGCCCTACGAGCAGTACTTC.

Written as DNA, the CDR3 is TGCAGCGTCGGCCTGATGGCGGGGGGTCCCACAGATACGCAGTATTTT. Amino acid sequence: CSVGLMAGGPTDTQYF. The chain uses TRBV29-1 and TRBJ2-3; 8 bases agree with TRBD2. The germline V gene has CDR1 SQVTM and CDR2 ANQGSEA. CDR3 length: 16 residues. The J segment lost 2 bases and the V segment lost 6 bases, leaving 13 bases of the junction unmatched.

The V and J genes are TRBV13 and TRBJ2-5; D is ambiguous. The germline V gene has CDR1 PRHDT and CDR2 FYEKMQ (reference sequence). This CDR3 has 13 residues. Trimming shortened V by 5 bases and J by 5 bases, and 12 bases separated the two germline ends. Written as DNA, the CDR3 is TGTGCCAGCAGCCCTACACGAAAGGAGACCCAGTACTTC. Encoded protein: CASSPTRKETQYF.

This chain uses TRBV25-1 with TRBJ2-5; 11 bases fit TRBD1. CDR1 is MGHDK and CDR2 is SYGVNS in the germline V gene. CDR3 length: 15 amino acids. The V gene end was trimmed by 4 bases and the J gene end by 3 bases; junction bases not matched to a gene: 4. CDR3 DNA sequence: TGTGCCAGCAGTGGGGGACAGGGGGTAAAAGAGACCCAGTACTTC. Its translation is CASSGGQGVKETQYF.

Regarding this clone: In the same sample, other DNA sequences code for this CDR3. The CDR3 DNA sequence: TGTGCCAGCAGTCTCTCCTACGAGCAGTACTTC. Protein: CASSLSYEQYF. The chain links TRBV25-1 to TRBJ2-7; D remains unclear. The CDR3 extends over 11 amino acids. Per the germline V gene, CDR1 is MGHDK and CDR2 is SYGVNS. The V and J ends lost 5 bases and 0 bases respectively, with 2 bases between them.

The chain carries TRBV13 and TRBJ2-5; 9 bases map to TRBD1. V was pared by 5 bases and J by 3 bases, with 7 bases of the junction left unmatched. The CDR3 sequence is 15 residues long. The germline gives CDR1 PRHDT, CDR2 FYEKMQ (reference sequence). The chain's CDR3 is CASSTGTGREETQYF. CDR3 DNA sequence: TGTGCCAGCAGCACCGGGACAGGGAGGGAAGAGACCCAGTACTTC.

This chain connects TRBV7-9 to TRBJ1-1, with D unclear. CDR1 and CDR2 (germline): SEHNR, FQNEAQ (reference sequence). CDR3 size: 16 residues. With 0 bases removed from V and 3 bases from J, the gap between germline ends came to 14 bases. The CDR3 sequence: CASSLARNEADTEAFF. Here the CDR3 DNA reads TGTGCCAGCAGCTTAGCGAGAAATGAGGCGGACACTGAAGCTTTCTTT.

This clone was detected only once. The chain recombines TRBV15 with TRBJ1-2; TRBD1 matches 8 bases. Losses at the gene ends were 3 bases for V and 7 bases for J; bases not matched to a gene: 7. CDR3 size: 14 residues. Germline V CDR1 and CDR2: LNHNV, YYDKDF (reference sequence). The CDR3 region is CATSRDRAAGGYTF. The DNA for the CDR3 is TGTGCCACCAGCAGGGACAGGGCGGCGGGTGGCTACACCTTC.

This chain connects TRBV27 to TRBJ1-1; unclear D gene. The germline CDR1 and CDR2 sequences are MNHEY and SMNVEV (reference sequence). Trimming shortened V by 4 bases and J by 2 bases, and 8 bases separated the two germline ends. The CDR3 covers 13 residues. This chain's CDR3 is CASSSTANTEAFF. The CDR3 DNA reads as TGTGCCAGCAGTTCAACAGCAAACACTGAAGCTTTCTTT.

The CDR3 region is CASRSGTGVDEQYF. The CDR3 region has the DNA TGTGCCAGCAGGTCCGGGACAGGGGTCGACGAGCAGTACTTC. The V gene is TRBV7-9, the J gene TRBJ2-7; TRBD1 agrees at 10 bases. Germline V CDR1 and CDR2: SEHNR, FQNEAQ (reference sequence). V lost 6 bases to trimming and J lost 5 bases; unmatched junction nucleotides: 7. CDR3 length: 14 residues. Full variable domain (remainder filled in from reference TRBV7-9 and TRBJ2-7): DTGVSQNPRHKITKRGQNVTFRCDPISEHNRLYWYRQTLGQGPEFLTYFQNEAQLEKSRLLSDRFSAERPKGSFSTLEIQRTEQGDSAMYLCASRSGTGVDEQYFGPGTRLTVT.

V gene TRBV15 combines with J gene TRBJ2-6; D remains ambiguous. V lost 8 bases and J lost 3, with 11 bases in between. The CDR3 is 14 amino acids. CDR1 and CDR2 from the germline V gene are LNHNV and YYDKDF (reference sequence). For the CDR3, the DNA is TGTGCCACCCTAACATTATTTGGGGCCAACGTCCTGACTTTC. Encoded protein: CATLTLFGANVLTF.

This chain uses TRBV29-1 with TRBJ2-5; TRBD1 might be the D (5 bases). The CDR3 sequence is 12 residues long. The germline V and J ends were trimmed by 6 bases and 3 bases, with 11 bases remaining between them. Germline values: CDR1 SQVTM, CDR2 ANQGSEA. CDR3 coding DNA: TGCAGCGTGCCCCTGACAGAAGAGACCCAGTACTTC. Encoded protein: CSVPLTEETQYF.

This clone occurred a few times. The chain carries TRBV9 and TRBJ2-5; D remains unclear. This CDR3 spans 13 amino acids. V was cut by 3 bases and J by 7 bases, with 13 bases left in between. Germline V lookup: CDR1 SGDLS, CDR2 YYNGEE. DNA for the CDR3: TGTGCCAGCAGCGGATCCACATTTGGGACCCAGTACTTC. Translated: CASSGSTFGTQYF.

This clone was observed a few times. The rearrangement joins TRBV2 to TRBJ1-5, with D perhaps matching TRBD1 (5 bases). CDR1 and CDR2 from the germline V gene are SNHLY and FYNNEI. V shed 3 bases and J shed 6 bases, with 15 bases lying between them. The CDR3 extends over 15 amino acids. The CDR3 coding sequence is TGTGCCAGCAGTGATCGAGGCGCGACAGTTCAGCCCCAGCATTTT. Translating it yields CASSDRGATVQPQHF.

The rearrangement uses TRBV5-1 and TRBJ2-1; TRBD1 agrees at 9 bases. Unmatched junction bases numbered 1, after V lost 0 bases and J lost 6 bases. This CDR3 spans 14 amino acids. Looked up from germline, CDR1 is SGHRS and CDR2 is YFSETQ. CDR3 in amino acids: CASSLGTGVNEQFF. CDR3 coding DNA: TGCGCCAGCAGCTTGGGGACAGGGGTCAATGAGCAGTTCTTC.